This T cell receptor beta chain was observed in a study of blood T cell repertoires in COVID-19. Study overall: Italy, Spain and the United States were the sources of the convalescent and acute COVID-19 samples. Sources were T cells, B-cell-depleted T cells, or PBMCs; the material itself was cDNA or gDNA.

The assay was immunoSEQ multiplex PCR, and TCRdb's table has in-frame clones only and misses some. The sample carries roughly 250,000 clones, 80% to 90% recorded once. The CDR3 has 16 residues. The ends were cut back, 7 bases at V and 4 bases at J, with 20 bases in the middle. Germline values: CDR1 MDHEN, CDR2 SYDVKM. Enrolled through a virtual design, the participants were between roughly 18 and 95 years of age and came from under 25 US areas. Participants' reported clinical history set cohort assignment. The source of this sequence is a man aged 35 to 55 who had recovered from COVID-19. Sequencing used PBMCs or T cells enriched from blood (not recorded which). The rearrangement uses TRBV28 and TRBJ1-3; maybe TRBD1 (5 bases). CDR3 region: CASTPPVGAEGNTIYF. The CDR3 bases are TGTGCCAGCACGCCCCCTGTAGGGGCGGAGGGAAACACCATATATTTT.